Listed below are T cell receptor beta chains from one sample, sequenced in a study of beta chain features in type 1 diabetes. The protocol was immunoSEQ multiplex PCR, while the TCRdb copy is restricted to in-frame clones and leaves out a portion. In the table there are almost 350,000 clones, around 9.3% of which are singletons. Specimen: central memory CD4+ T cells from blood. The receptors were gathered from a man aged 25-45 years with type 1 diabetes. Both conserved end residues are part of each CDR3. A D gene is named only where the DNA matches it firmly. Size is stated for part of the rows, as once, few or many counts, or as a class when the clone is expanded.

V gene,D gene,J gene,clone size,CDR3 protein,CDR3 DNA
TRBV9,-,TRBJ2-5,-,CASSVSSRGETQYF,TGTGCCAGCAGCGTGAGTAGCCGGGGGGAGACCCAGTACTTC
TRBV7-6,-,TRBJ2-1,few,CASSLERHNEQFF,TGTGCCAGCAGCTTAGAGCGGCACAATGAGCAGTTCTTC
TRBV18,TRBD1,TRBJ2-3,many,CASSPQQGWADTQYF,TGTGCCAGCTCACCTCAACAGGGGTGGGCAGATACGCAGTATTTT
TRBV27,-,TRBJ2-5,-,CASSPLPTGAGETQYF,TGTGCCAGCAGCCCCCTCCCCACGGGGGCTGGAGAGACCCAGTACTTC
TRBV7-9,-,TRBJ1-1,-,CASSSGPMGTEAFF,TGTGCCAGCAGCTCGGGACCCATGGGGACTGAAGCTTTCTTT
TRBV29-1,-,TRBJ2-3,-,CSVDSGSTDTQYF,TGCAGCGTTGACTCCGGTAGCACAGATACGCAGTATTTT
TRBV29-1,TRBD1,TRBJ1-2,few,CSVEDPNYRGNYGYTF,TGCAGCGTTGAAGATCCAAACTACAGGGGTAACTATGGCTACACCTTC
TRBV21-1,-,TRBJ2-3,few,CASSRRPGAGGGEDTQYF,TGTGCCAGCAGCAGAAGGCCGGGTGCTGGGGGGGGAGAGGATACGCAGTATTTT
TRBV4-3,-,TRBJ2-3,-,CASSRDLDGSTTDTQYF,TGCGCCAGCAGCCGAGACCTGGACGGATCAACCACAGATACGCAGTATTTT
TRBV2,-,TRBJ1-2,-,CASIPSGAWDGYTF,TGTGCCAGCATCCCATCAGGGGCATGGGATGGCTACACCTTC
TRBV10-2,TRBD1,TRBJ2-2,-,CASRWDRETGELFF,TGCGCCAGCAGATGGGACAGGGAGACCGGGGAGCTGTTTTTT
TRBV9,-,TRBJ1-3,few,CASSVDYQPGNTIYF,TGTGCCAGCAGCGTAGATTACCAGCCTGGAAACACCATATATTTT
TRBV5-6,TRBD2,TRBJ2-5,few,CASSRGLAGQQETQYF,TGTGCCAGCAGCCGTGGACTAGCGGGACAACAAGAGACCCAGTACTTC
TRBV2,-,TRBJ1-2,few,CATQDAPGYGYTF,TGTGCCACCCAGGACGCCCCTGGCTATGGCTACACCTTC
TRBV18,-,TRBJ1-2,-,CASSSGDPREYYGYTF,TGTGCCAGCTCATCCGGGGACCCGAGAGAGTACTATGGCTACACCTTC
TRBV7-2,-,TRBJ2-7,-,CASSSGTLYEQYF,TGTGCCAGCAGCTCCGGGACACTATACGAGCAGTACTTC
TRBV6-1,-,TRBJ2-1,few,CASSPGIYEQFF,TGTGCCAGCAGTCCCGGTATCTATGAGCAGTTCTTC
TRBV28,TRBD1,TRBJ1-1,-,CASREQGDEAFF,TGTGCCAGCAGGGAACAGGGGGATGAAGCTTTCTTT
TRBV18,-,TRBJ1-1,many,CASSPIPRTEAFF,TGTGCCAGCTCACCAATTCCTCGCACTGAAGCTTTCTTT
TRBV5-4,TRBD2,TRBJ2-3,many,CASSTGAGGTDTQYF,TGTGCCAGCAGCACCGGGGCGGGGGGTACAGATACGCAGTATTTT
TRBV4-3,-,TRBJ2-3,few,CASRKTGINTDTQYF,TGCGCCAGCAGGAAAACAGGGATCAACACAGATACGCAGTATTTT
TRBV7-2,-,TRBJ2-5,few,CASSLNLEPQETQYF,TGTGCCAGCAGCTTAAACCTAGAACCTCAAGAGACCCAGTACTTC
TRBV28,TRBD1,TRBJ2-2,-,CASSSGTASGGELFF,TGTGCCAGCAGTTCCGGGACAGCGAGCGGCGGGGAGCTGTTTTTT
TRBV7-2,TRBD2,TRBJ2-7,many,CASSLVPAGNYEQYF,TGTGCCAGCAGCTTAGTTCCAGCGGGGAACTACGAGCAGTACTTC
TRBV4-2,TRBD2,TRBJ2-1,-,CASSHPVSGTSGREQFF,TGTGCCAGCAGCCATCCCGTCTCCGGGACTAGCGGGCGCGAGCAGTTCTTC
TRBV27,TRBD1,TRBJ2-4,-,CASSPVSLGQVGIAKNIQYF,TGTGCCAGCAGTCCGGTTTCTTTGGGACAGGTGGGGATAGCCAAAAACATTCAGTACTTC
TRBV6-6,-,TRBJ2-3,few,CASSPGTLASTDTQYF,TGTGCCAGCAGCCCCGGGACCCTGGCTAGCACAGATACGCAGTATTTT
TRBV11-2,TRBD1,TRBJ2-6,few,CASSSPGQGINVLTF,TGTGCCAGCAGCTCGCCGGGACAGGGGATCAACGTCCTGACTTTC
TRBV5-6,TRBD2,TRBJ2-3,-,CASSLKGLAGPDTQYF,TGTGCCAGCAGCTTGAAGGGGCTAGCGGGCCCAGATACGCAGTATTTT
TRBV5-6,-,TRBJ2-5,few,CASSLRETQYF,TGTGCCAGCAGCCTTAGGGAGACCCAGTACTTC